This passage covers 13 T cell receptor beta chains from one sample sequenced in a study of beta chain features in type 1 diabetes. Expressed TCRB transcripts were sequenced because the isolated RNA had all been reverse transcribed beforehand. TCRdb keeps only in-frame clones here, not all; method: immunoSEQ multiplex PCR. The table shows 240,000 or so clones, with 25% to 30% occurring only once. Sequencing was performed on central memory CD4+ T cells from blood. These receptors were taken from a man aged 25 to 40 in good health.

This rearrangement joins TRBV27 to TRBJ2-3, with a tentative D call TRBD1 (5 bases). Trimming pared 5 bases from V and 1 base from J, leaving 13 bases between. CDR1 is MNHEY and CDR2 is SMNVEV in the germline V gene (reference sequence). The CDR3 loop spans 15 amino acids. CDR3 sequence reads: CASSPEWGRTDTQYF. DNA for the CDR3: TGTGCCAGCAGTCCTGAGTGGGGCCGCACAGATACGCAGTATTTT.

The CDR3 region has the DNA TGTGCCAGTAGTGCAGGGGTTCTCGGGCAGTTCTTC. Protein sequence: CASSAGVLGQFF. The rearrangement links TRBV19 to TRBJ2-1; TRBD1 might be the D (6 bases). This CDR3 has 12 amino acids. Germline CDR1 is LNHDA and CDR2 is SQIVND (reference sequence). The ends were cut back, 5 bases at V and 12 bases at J, with 14 bases in the middle.

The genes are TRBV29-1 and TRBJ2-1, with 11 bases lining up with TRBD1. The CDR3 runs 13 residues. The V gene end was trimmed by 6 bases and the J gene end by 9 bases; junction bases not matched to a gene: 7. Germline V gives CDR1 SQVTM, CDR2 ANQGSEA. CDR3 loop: CSVGTGGIGEQFF. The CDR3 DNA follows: TGCAGCGTGGGGACAGGGGGGATCGGTGAGCAGTTCTTC.

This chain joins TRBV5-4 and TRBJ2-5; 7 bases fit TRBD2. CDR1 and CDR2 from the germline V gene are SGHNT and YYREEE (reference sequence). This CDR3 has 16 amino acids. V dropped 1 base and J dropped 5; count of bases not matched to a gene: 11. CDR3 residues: CASSLWRGRSGETQYF. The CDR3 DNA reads TGTGCCAGCAGCTTGTGGCGCGGGAGAAGCGGTGAGACCCAGTACTTC.

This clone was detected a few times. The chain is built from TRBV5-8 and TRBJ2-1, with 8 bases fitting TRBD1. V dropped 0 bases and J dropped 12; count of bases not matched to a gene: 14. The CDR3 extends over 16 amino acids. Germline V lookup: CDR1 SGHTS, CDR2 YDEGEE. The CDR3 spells CASSLAGTGLMIGQFF. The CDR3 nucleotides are TGTGCCAGCAGCTTGGCCGGGACAGGATTAATGATTGGGCAGTTCTTC. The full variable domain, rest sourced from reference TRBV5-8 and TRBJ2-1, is EAGVTQSPTHLIKTRGQQATLRCSPISGHTSVYWYQQALGLGLQFLLWYDEGEERNRGNFPPRFSGRQFPNYSSELNVNALELEDSALYLCASSLAGTGLMIGQFFGPGTRLTVL.

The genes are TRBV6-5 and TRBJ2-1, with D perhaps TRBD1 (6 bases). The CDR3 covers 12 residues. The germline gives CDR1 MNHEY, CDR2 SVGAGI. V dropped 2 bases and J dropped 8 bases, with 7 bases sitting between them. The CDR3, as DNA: TGTGCCAGCAGTTACGGGGGCGATGAGCAGTTCTTC. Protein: CASSYGGDEQFF.

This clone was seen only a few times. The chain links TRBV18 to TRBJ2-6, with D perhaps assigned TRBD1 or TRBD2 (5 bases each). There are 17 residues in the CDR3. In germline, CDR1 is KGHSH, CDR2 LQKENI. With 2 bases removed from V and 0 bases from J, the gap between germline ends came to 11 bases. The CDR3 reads CASSPSGTLSGANVLTF. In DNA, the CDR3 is TGTGCCAGCTCACCATCTGGGACCCTCTCTGGGGCCAACGTCCTGACTTTC. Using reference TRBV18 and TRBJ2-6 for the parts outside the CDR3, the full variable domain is NAGVMQNPRHLVRRRGQEARLRCSPMKGHSHVYWYRQLPEEGLKFMVYLQKENIIDESGMPKERFSAEFPKEGPSILRIQQVVRGDSAAYFCASSPSGTLSGANVLTFGAGSRLTVL.

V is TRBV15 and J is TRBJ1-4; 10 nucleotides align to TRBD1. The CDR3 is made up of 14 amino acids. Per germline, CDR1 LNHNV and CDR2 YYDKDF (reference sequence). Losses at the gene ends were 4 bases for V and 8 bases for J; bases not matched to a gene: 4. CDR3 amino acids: CATSIDRGQEKLFF. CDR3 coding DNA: TGTGCCACCAGCATAGACAGGGGGCAGGAAAAACTGTTTTTT.

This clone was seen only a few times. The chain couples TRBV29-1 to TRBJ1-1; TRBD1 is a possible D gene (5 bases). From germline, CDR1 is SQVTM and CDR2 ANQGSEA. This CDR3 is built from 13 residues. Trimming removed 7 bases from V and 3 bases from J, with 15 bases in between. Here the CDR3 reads CSGAGTSDTEAFF. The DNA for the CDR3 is TGCAGCGGAGCCGGGACCAGTGACACTGAAGCTTTCTTT.

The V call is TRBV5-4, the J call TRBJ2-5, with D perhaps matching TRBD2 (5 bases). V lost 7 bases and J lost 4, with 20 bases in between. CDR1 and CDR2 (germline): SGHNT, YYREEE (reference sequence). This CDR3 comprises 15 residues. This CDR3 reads CASSHSRDSAETQYF. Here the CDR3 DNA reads TGTGCCAGCTCCCATTCGAGGGATAGCGCAGAGACCCAGTACTTC.

For the CDR3, the DNA is TGTGCCAGCAGCGTAGGACAGGGGAACGCCTACAATGAGCAGTTCTTC. Protein: CASSVGQGNAYNEQFF. This chain links TRBV9 with TRBJ2-1, with TRBD1 matching 8 bases. V was clipped by 0 bases and J by 2 bases; unmatched bases: 4. The CDR3 contains 16 residues. Germline V gene data show CDR1 as SGDLS and CDR2 as YYNGEE. Full variable domain (outside the CDR3, taken from reference TRBV9 and TRBJ2-1): DSGVTQTPKHLITATGQRVTLRCSPRSGDLSVYWYQQSLDQGLQFLIQYYNGEERAKGNILERFSAQQFPDLHSELNLSSLELGDSALYFCASSVGQGNAYNEQFFGPGTRLTVL.

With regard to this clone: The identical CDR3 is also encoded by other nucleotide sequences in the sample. CDR3 sequence: CASSVASGGRETQYF. DNA for the CDR3: TGTGCCAGCAGCGTAGCTTCAGGGGGCAGAGAGACCCAGTACTTC. This chain links TRBV9 with TRBJ2-5; 8 nucleotides match TRBD1. The CDR3 contains 15 residues. The J segment lost 4 bases and the V segment lost 0 bases, leaving 5 bases of the junction unmatched. Germline V gene sequence: CDR1 SGDLS, CDR2 YYNGEE.

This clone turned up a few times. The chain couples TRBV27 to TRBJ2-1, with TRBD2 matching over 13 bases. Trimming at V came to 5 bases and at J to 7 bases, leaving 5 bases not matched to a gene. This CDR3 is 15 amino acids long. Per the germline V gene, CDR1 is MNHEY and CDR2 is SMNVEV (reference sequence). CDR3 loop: CASSTGTSGKNEQFF. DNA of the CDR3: TGTGCCAGCAGTACCGGGACTAGCGGGAAAAATGAGCAGTTCTTC.